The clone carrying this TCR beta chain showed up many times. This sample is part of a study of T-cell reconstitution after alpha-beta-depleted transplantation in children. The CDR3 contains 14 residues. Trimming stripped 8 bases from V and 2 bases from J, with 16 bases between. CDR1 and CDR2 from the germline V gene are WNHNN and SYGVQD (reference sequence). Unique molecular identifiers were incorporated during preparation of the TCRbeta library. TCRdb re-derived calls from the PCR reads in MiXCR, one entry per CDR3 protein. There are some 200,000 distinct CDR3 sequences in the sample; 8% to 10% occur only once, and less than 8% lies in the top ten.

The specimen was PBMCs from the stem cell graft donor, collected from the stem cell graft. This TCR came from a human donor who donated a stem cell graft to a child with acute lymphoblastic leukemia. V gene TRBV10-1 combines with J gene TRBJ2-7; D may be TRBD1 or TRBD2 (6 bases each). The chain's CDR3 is CASSRGTPTYEQYF. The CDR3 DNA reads TGCGCCAGCTCCCGGGGGACACCCACCTACGAGCAGTACTTC.